This T cell receptor beta chain was obtained from a study of T cell responses to AZD1222 COVID-19 vaccine (dated by TCRdb to the early 2020s). Regarding the study in general: A total of more than 230 trial participants underwent TCR sequencing, of whom 200 to 220 received two doses of AZD1222 and roughly 25 received two doses of the MenACWY control vaccine. Enrollment into the trials was organized by age into subgroups of 18-55, 56-69 and 70-plus years, and those subgroups contained roughly 140, 27 and 60 TCR-sequenced participants, respectively. Results and caveats for the whole study, not just this receptor: The vaccine-associated CD4 TCRs covered the entire spike protein, and the dominant responses fell in regions 160-218 and 743-854. After two AZD1222 doses, spike-specific TCR breadth and depth were significantly higher than at day 0 and than in MenACWY recipients. Participants were mostly white British and included more females than males, and it was suggested by the authors that clonal diversity may have been underestimated. Reportedly, close to half of the unique spike-specific TCRs recognized epitopes lying outside the regions that are mutated in the B.1.351 and B.1.1.7 variants. Because no day 14 peak-response samples were available, the repertoires could be characterized only after the peak T cell response. Conclusions about previously exposed vaccinees are limited because only a handful of AZD1222 recipients were SARS-CoV-2 seropositive at baseline. In the small 56-69-year group, the increase in depth fell short of significance, most likely because of low power.

Per the publication, the time point label means: about 28 days (+/-7) after the second vaccine dose. AZD1222 recipients with second doses at about 4 weeks or about 12 weeks were pooled, because spike-specific TCR depth and breadth did not differ between schedules. Samples from vaccinated people were obtained from the UK trials COV001 and COV002, which included a single-blind randomized controlled phase 2/3 trial of AZD1222 (ChAdOx1 nCoV-19) in healthy adults. Trial participant PBMC samples were collected at day 0 and day 28 after the second dose for TCRbeta chain sequencing. V gives up 7 bases and J gives up 7 bases, and the segment between their germline ends measures 20 bases. The CDR3 measures 15 amino acids from cysteine to phenylalanine. Here the CDR3 DNA is all that survives: 45 bases in frame from base 1. CDR1 and CDR2 were assigned from the germline V gene as SGHVS and FQNEAQ. The CDR3 regions of human TCRbeta chains were analyzed by immunosequencing. Under the source paper's analysis protocol: Repertoire TCRs were checked for matches against a reference library of SARS-CoV-2-specific TCRs that had been generated using the MIRA antigen-specificity platform. Breadth was defined as the fraction of unique TCRs that were SARS-CoV-2-associated. Depth was defined as the fraction of total T cells that were SARS-CoV-2-associated. Using the MIRA data, every spike-specific TCR was mapped to the spike region that the TCR reacted to and assigned to either a CD4 or a CD8 class. Log10-transformed breadth and depth values were compared by one-way ANOVA with Sidak's multiple comparisons tests. Entries here come from immuneACCESS through TCRdb and include only in-frame sequences with V and J called. Some clones fail to appear in such tables; in the studies checked, an unresolved V gene covers under half of the shortfall, and the cause of the remainder is unknown. V, J and clone size reflect that table, while D and trimming were determined from the DNA. This sample is represented by about 88,000 clones; about nine tenths of them were singletons. 5.4% of the sample lies in the top ten.

Worth noting for this clone: Its target antigen remains unknown. Within one base of it there is no much larger clone, and no base qualities were kept.

The receptor was derived from an adult who received the AZD1222 COVID-19 vaccine. The source was peripheral blood, collected 28 days after the second AZD1222 dose. In this chain, TRBV7-8 is recombined with TRBJ1-5; TRBD1 might be the D gene, on 5 matching bases. Read as DNA, the sequence is TGTGCCAGCACCGCTAGCGCGGGGGTCGGCCAGCCCCAGCATTTT. Its coded protein is CASTASAGVGQPQHF.